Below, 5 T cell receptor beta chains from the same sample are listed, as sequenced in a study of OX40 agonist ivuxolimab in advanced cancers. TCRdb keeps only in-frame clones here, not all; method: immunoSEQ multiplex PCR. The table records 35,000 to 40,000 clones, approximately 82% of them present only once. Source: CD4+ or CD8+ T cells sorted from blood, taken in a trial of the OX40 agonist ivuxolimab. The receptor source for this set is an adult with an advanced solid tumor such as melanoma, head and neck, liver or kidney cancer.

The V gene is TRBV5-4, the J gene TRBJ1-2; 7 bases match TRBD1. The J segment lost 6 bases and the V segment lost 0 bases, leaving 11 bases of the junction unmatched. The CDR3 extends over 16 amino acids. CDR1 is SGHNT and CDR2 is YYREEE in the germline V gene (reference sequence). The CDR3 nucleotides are TGTGCCAGCAGCTTGGAGGGAACAGTAAGGGGGCATGGCTACACCTTC. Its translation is CASSLEGTVRGHGYTF.

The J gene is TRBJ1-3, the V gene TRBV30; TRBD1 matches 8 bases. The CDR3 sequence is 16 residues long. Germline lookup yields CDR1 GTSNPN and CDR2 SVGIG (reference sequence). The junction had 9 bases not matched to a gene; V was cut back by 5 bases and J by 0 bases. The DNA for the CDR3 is TGTGCCTGGGGTTCTGGGACAGGACACTCTGGAAACACCATATATTTT. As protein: CAWGSGTGHSGNTIYF.

The CDR3 DNA follows: TGTGCCAGCAGCTTTTCGGGCAGCCTATACTCTGGGGCCAACGTCCTGACTTTC. Its protein is CASSFSGSLYSGANVLTF. The rearrangement joins TRBV7-9 to TRBJ2-6; D remains ambiguous. The CDR3 runs to 18 residues. Germline CDR1 is SEHNR and CDR2 is FQNEAQ (reference sequence). V dropped 3 bases and J dropped 0 bases, with 15 bases sitting between them. Variable domain in full (rest from reference TRBV7-9 and TRBJ2-6): DTGVSQNPRHKITKRGQNVTFRCDPISEHNRLYWYRQTLGQGPEFLTYFQNEAQLEKSRLLSDRFSAERPKGSFSTLEIQRTEQGDSAMYLCASSFSGSLYSGANVLTFGAGSRLTVL.

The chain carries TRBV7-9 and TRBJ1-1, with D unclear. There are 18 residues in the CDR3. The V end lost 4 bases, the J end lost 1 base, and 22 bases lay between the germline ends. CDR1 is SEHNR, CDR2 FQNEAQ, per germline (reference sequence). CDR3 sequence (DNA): TGTGCCAGCAGCTCTAAATCGGGTCCTGGATCCTCGAACACTGAAGCTTTCTTT. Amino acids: CASSSKSGPGSSNTEAFF.

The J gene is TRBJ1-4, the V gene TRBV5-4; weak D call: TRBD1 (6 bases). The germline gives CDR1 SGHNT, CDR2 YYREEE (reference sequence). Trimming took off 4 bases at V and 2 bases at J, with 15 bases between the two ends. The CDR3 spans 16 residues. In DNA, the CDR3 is TGTGCCAGCAGCCCGGGAGGGGGTGCGACTAATGAAAAACTGTTTTTT. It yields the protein CASSPGGGATNEKLFF. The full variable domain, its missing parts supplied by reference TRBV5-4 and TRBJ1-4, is ETGVTQSPTHLIKTRGQQVTLRCSSQSGHNTVSWYQQALGQGPQFIFQYYREEENGRGNFPPRFSGLQFPNYSSELNVNALELDDSALYLCASSPGGGATNEKLFFGSGTQLSVL.